This is a list of T cell receptor beta chains from one sample in a study of blood T cell repertoires in COVID-19. Assay used: immunoSEQ multiplex PCR; TCRdb lists only in-frame clones, some missing. Here the sample spans approximately 240,000 clones, 70% to 90% being singletons. Sequenced material: peripheral blood. The source of these receptors is a woman younger than 35 who had recovered from COVID-19. Each CDR3 is given with its conserved first and last residue. A D gene is named only where the DNA matches it firmly. A clone size is listed for some rows: how often the clone was seen (once, few, many), or a class if it is expanded.

J gene: TRBJ1-6
V gene: TRBV30
clone size: few
CDR3 length: 13
D gene: TRBD1
CDR3 DNA: TGTGCCTGGGGGACAGGAGGAACCTCACCCCTCCACTTT
CDR3 protein: CAWGTGGTSPLHF

J gene: TRBJ2-7
V gene: TRBV5-8
clone size: NA
CDR3 length: 11
D gene: NA
CDR3 DNA: TGTGCCAGCAACGAACTCAACGAGCAGTACTTC
CDR3 protein: CASNELNEQYF

J gene: TRBJ2-5
V gene: TRBV10-3
clone size: NA
CDR3 length: 13
D gene: TRBD2
CDR3 DNA: TGTGCCATCAGCGGGAGGGAGAAAGAGACCCAGTACTTC
CDR3 protein: CAISGREKETQYF

J gene: TRBJ1-2
V gene: TRBV9
clone size: once
CDR3 length: 15
D gene: NA
CDR3 DNA: TGTGCCAGCAGCGTCGACTCGCCAGGGGCCTATGGCTACACCTTC
CDR3 protein: CASSVDSPGAYGYTF

J gene: TRBJ2-1
V gene: TRBV27
clone size: NA
CDR3 length: 15
D gene: TRBD1
CDR3 DNA: TGTGCCAGCAGTCAAGGGACAGGGGGTAACAATGAGCAGTTCTTC
CDR3 protein: CASSQGTGGNNEQFF

J gene: TRBJ1-1
V gene: TRBV29-1
clone size: once
CDR3 length: 13
D gene: NA
CDR3 DNA: TGCAGCGTGAACAGGGCCCACAACACTGAAGCTTTCTTT
CDR3 protein: CSVNRAHNTEAFF

J gene: TRBJ1-1
V gene: TRBV11-2
clone size: NA
CDR3 length: 12
D gene: NA
CDR3 DNA: TGTGCCAGCAGCTCTCAGAGGACTGAAGCTTTCTTT
CDR3 protein: CASSSQRTEAFF

J gene: TRBJ1-2
V gene: TRBV7-8
clone size: NA
CDR3 length: 15
D gene: NA
CDR3 DNA: TGTGCCAGCAGCCCTTTTGGGACTCCCGAGGGTGGCTACACCTTC
CDR3 protein: CASSPFGTPEGGYTF

J gene: TRBJ1-1
V gene: TRBV7-3
clone size: NA
CDR3 length: 13
D gene: NA
CDR3 DNA: TGTGCCAGCAGCTTGGGGCGGAACACTGAAGCTTTCTTT
CDR3 protein: CASSLGRNTEAFF

J gene: TRBJ1-1
V gene: TRBV11-3
clone size: NA
CDR3 length: 13
D gene: TRBD1
CDR3 DNA: TGTGCCAGCAGCGGAACACAGGGGGAGGGAGCTTTCTTT
CDR3 protein: CASSGTQGEGAFF

J gene: TRBJ2-6
V gene: TRBV27
clone size: few
CDR3 length: 14
D gene: NA
CDR3 DNA: TGTGCCAGCGGTCTACTCTCTGGGGCCAACGTCCTGACTTTC
CDR3 protein: CASGLLSGANVLTF

J gene: TRBJ1-4
V gene: TRBV5-6
clone size: NA
CDR3 length: 15
D gene: TRBD1
CDR3 DNA: TGTGCCAGCAGCACCCTGACAGGGGAAAATGAAAAACTGTTTTTT
CDR3 protein: CASSTLTGENEKLFF

J gene: TRBJ2-1
V gene: TRBV6-2/TRBV6-3
clone size: once
CDR3 length: 14
D gene: TRBD2
CDR3 DNA: TGTGCCAGCAGCTCAACAGACGGTAGGACTAGCGGGCTCTTC
CDR3 protein: CASSSTDGRTSGLF

J gene: TRBJ2-7
V gene: TRBV5-1
clone size: NA
CDR3 length: 16
D gene: NA
CDR3 DNA: TGCGCCAGCAGCTCGAAAGGAGACCGGAGCTCCTACGAGCAGTACTTC
CDR3 protein: CASSSKGDRSSYEQYF

J gene: TRBJ2-5
V gene: TRBV19
clone size: NA
CDR3 length: 14
D gene: NA
CDR3 DNA: TGTGCCAGTAGTATGGCAGGGTGGAAAGAGACCCAGTACTTC
CDR3 protein: CASSMAGWKETQYF

J gene: TRBJ2-3
V gene: TRBV9
clone size: NA
CDR3 length: 15
D gene: NA
CDR3 DNA: TGTGCCAGCAGCGTAGTGGAGGGGATGGGGGATACGCAGTATTTT
CDR3 protein: CASSVVEGMGDTQYF

J gene: TRBJ1-2
V gene: TRBV27
clone size: once
CDR3 length: 15
D gene: NA
CDR3 DNA: TGTGCCAGCAGTCCGACGAACAACGACTCAGATGGCTACACCTTC
CDR3 protein: CASSPTNNDSDGYTF

J gene: TRBJ2-1
V gene: TRBV19
clone size: NA
CDR3 length: 15
D gene: TRBD2
CDR3 DNA: TGTGCCAGTAGTGTAGCGGGAGAGTCCTACAATGAGCAGTTCTTC
CDR3 protein: CASSVAGESYNEQFF

J gene: TRBJ1-1
V gene: TRBV29-1
clone size: NA
CDR3 length: 14
D gene: TRBD1
CDR3 DNA: TGCAGCGTTTACCCGGGACAGGGGGCTACTGAAGCTTTCTTT
CDR3 protein: CSVYPGQGATEAFF

J gene: TRBJ1-1
V gene: TRBV5-1
clone size: NA
CDR3 length: 15
D gene: NA
CDR3 DNA: TGCGCCAGCAGCGCGGGGGGAACTGGTTTTACTGAAGCTTTCTTT
CDR3 protein: CASSAGGTGFTEAFF

J gene: TRBJ2-1
V gene: TRBV5-1
clone size: NA
CDR3 length: 14
D gene: NA
CDR3 DNA: TGCGCCAGCAGCTTGGTGCAGGCCGACAATGAGCAGTTCTTC
CDR3 protein: CASSLVQADNEQFF

J gene: TRBJ1-1
V gene: TRBV18
clone size: NA
CDR3 length: 15
D gene: TRBD1
CDR3 DNA: TGTGCCAGCTCAAGTCGAACAGGGGCCTACACTGAAGCTTTCTTT
CDR3 protein: CASSSRTGAYTEAFF

J gene: TRBJ1-3
V gene: TRBV25-1
clone size: NA
CDR3 length: 13
D gene: NA
CDR3 DNA: TGTGCCAGCAGTGAATATCCAGGAAACACCATATATTTT
CDR3 protein: CASSEYPGNTIYF

J gene: TRBJ2-2
V gene: TRBV9
clone size: NA
CDR3 length: 17
D gene: TRBD1
CDR3 DNA: TGTGCCAGCAGCCCCAGGGGGCCCTTTAAGTATACCGGGGAGCTGTTTTTT
CDR3 protein: CASSPRGPFKYTGELFF

J gene: TRBJ2-7
V gene: TRBV25-1
clone size: few
CDR3 length: 14
D gene: NA
CDR3 DNA: TGTGCCAGCAGTGAATCGGACATTTCCTACGAGCAGTACTTC
CDR3 protein: CASSESDISYEQYF

J gene: TRBJ2-7
V gene: TRBV7-9
clone size: NA
CDR3 length: 12
D gene: NA
CDR3 DNA: TGTGCCAGCAGTCTAGGTGCCTACGAGCAGTACTTC
CDR3 protein: CASSLGAYEQYF

J gene: TRBJ2-7
V gene: TRBV28
clone size: few
CDR3 length: 16
D gene: TRBD2
CDR3 DNA: TGTGCCACCCATCCGGGACTAGCGGGAGGGCCGTACGAGCAGTACTTC
CDR3 protein: CATHPGLAGGPYEQYF

J gene: TRBJ2-6
V gene: TRBV30
clone size: NA
CDR3 length: 16
D gene: NA
CDR3 DNA: TGTGCCTGGAACGAGGGAACCTTCTCTGGGGCCAACGTCCTGACTTTC
CDR3 protein: CAWNEGTFSGANVLTF

J gene: TRBJ2-2
V gene: TRBV27
clone size: NA
CDR3 length: 16
D gene: NA
CDR3 DNA: TGTGCCAGCAGTTTCAGGGACTTCTCGAACACCGGGGAGCTGTTTTTT
CDR3 protein: CASSFRDFSNTGELFF

J gene: TRBJ1-1
V gene: TRBV7-4
clone size: NA
CDR3 length: 11
D gene: NA
CDR3 DNA: TGTGCCAGCAGTCTCAACACTGAAGCTTTCTTT
CDR3 protein: CASSLNTEAFF

J gene: TRBJ1-1
V gene: TRBV9
clone size: NA
CDR3 length: 15
D gene: TRBD1
CDR3 DNA: TGTGCCAGCAGCGTAGCGGACAGGGAAGACACTGAAGCTTTCTTT
CDR3 protein: CASSVADREDTEAFF

J gene: TRBJ1-1
V gene: TRBV5-5
clone size: once
CDR3 length: 14
D gene: TRBD1
CDR3 DNA: TGTGCCAGCAGCTCCTCAGGGGGCGCGGAGGAAGCTTTCTTT
CDR3 protein: CASSSSGGAEEAFF

J gene: TRBJ2-7
V gene: TRBV7-9
clone size: NA
CDR3 length: 15
D gene: TRBD2
CDR3 DNA: TGTGCCAGCAGCTTAGGTAGCGGGCCCACCTACGAGCAGTACTTC
CDR3 protein: CASSLGSGPTYEQYF

J gene: TRBJ2-4
V gene: TRBV6-5
clone size: NA
CDR3 length: 16
D gene: NA
CDR3 DNA: TGTGCCAGCAGTTACTCAAGGCAGGGCGCCAAAAACATTCAGTACTTC
CDR3 protein: CASSYSRQGAKNIQYF

J gene: TRBJ1-2
V gene: TRBV11-1
clone size: NA
CDR3 length: 15
D gene: TRBD1
CDR3 DNA: TGTGCCAGCAGCTTAGCGGGGACAGGGATTGATGGCTACACCTTC
CDR3 protein: CASSLAGTGIDGYTF

J gene: TRBJ1-3
V gene: TRBV4-3
clone size: NA
CDR3 length: 15
D gene: NA
CDR3 DNA: TGCGCCAGCAGCCAAGACGGGGGAGCTGGAAACACCATATATTTT
CDR3 protein: CASSQDGGAGNTIYF

J gene: TRBJ2-5
V gene: TRBV27
clone size: once
CDR3 length: 17
D gene: TRBD1
CDR3 DNA: TGTGCCAGCAGTTTGTTTGTTGGGCAGGGGGCTTGGGAGACCCAGTACTTC
CDR3 protein: CASSLFVGQGAWETQYF

J gene: TRBJ1-6
V gene: TRBV7-9
clone size: NA
CDR3 length: 12
D gene: NA
CDR3 DNA: TGTGCCAGCAGCCCCGCAGGGTCACCCCTCCACTTT
CDR3 protein: CASSPAGSPLHF

J gene: TRBJ1-1
V gene: TRBV29-1
clone size: NA
CDR3 length: 15
D gene: NA
CDR3 DNA: TGCAGCGTTGAAAGTCTAGACAGCAACCCCACAGAAGCTTTCTTT
CDR3 protein: CSVESLDSNPTEAFF

J gene: TRBJ1-2
V gene: TRBV13
clone size: few
CDR3 length: 11
D gene: NA
CDR3 DNA: TGTGCCGGAGACAGACACTATGGCTACACCTTC
CDR3 protein: CAGDRHYGYTF

J gene: TRBJ1-2
V gene: TRBV5-1
clone size: many
CDR3 length: 15
D gene: TRBD1
CDR3 DNA: TGCGCCAGCAGCATAGGGACAGGGGCTAACTATGGCTACACCTTC
CDR3 protein: CASSIGTGANYGYTF

J gene: TRBJ2-7
V gene: TRBV6-5
clone size: NA
CDR3 length: 14
D gene: NA
CDR3 DNA: TGTGCCAGCAGTTACGCTGACAAGACCTACGAGCAGTACTTC
CDR3 protein: CASSYADKTYEQYF

J gene: TRBJ1-1
V gene: TRBV7-9
clone size: NA
CDR3 length: 12
D gene: NA
CDR3 DNA: TGTGCCAGCAGCCAAGCGGAAACTGAAGCTTTCTTT
CDR3 protein: CASSQAETEAFF

J gene: TRBJ2-5
V gene: TRBV6-5
clone size: once
CDR3 length: 12
D gene: NA
CDR3 DNA: TGTGCCAGCAGAGGGAGTCTAAAGACCCAGTACTTC
CDR3 protein: CASRGSLKTQYF

J gene: TRBJ2-7
V gene: TRBV25-1
clone size: NA
CDR3 length: 14
D gene: NA
CDR3 DNA: TGTGCCAGCAGTGAATCAGACGGAGACTACGAGCAGTACTTC
CDR3 protein: CASSESDGDYEQYF

J gene: TRBJ1-2
V gene: TRBV3-1/TRBV3-2
clone size: few
CDR3 length: 13
D gene: NA
CDR3 DNA: TGTGCCAGCAGCCCTTGGAGGGGCTATGGCTACACCTTC
CDR3 protein: CASSPWRGYGYTF

J gene: TRBJ2-2
V gene: TRBV6-6
clone size: NA
CDR3 length: 16
D gene: NA
CDR3 DNA: TGTGCCAGCAGTTCCAGTGAGACAGCGAAAGGCGGGGAGCTGTTTTTT
CDR3 protein: CASSSSETAKGGELFF

J gene: TRBJ1-1
V gene: TRBV19
clone size: NA
CDR3 length: 14
D gene: NA
CDR3 DNA: TGTGCCAGTAGGGAGGAGGGCTGGAACACTGAAGCTTTCTTT
CDR3 protein: CASREEGWNTEAFF

J gene: TRBJ2-5
V gene: TRBV25-1
clone size: NA
CDR3 length: 14
D gene: NA
CDR3 DNA: TGTGCCAGCAGTGAATACGCGGAAGTGGAGACCCAGTACTTC
CDR3 protein: CASSEYAEVETQYF

J gene: TRBJ2-7
V gene: TRBV27
clone size: NA
CDR3 length: 13
D gene: NA
CDR3 DNA: TGTGCCAGCAGCCTTGACACCAACTACGAGCAGTACTTC
CDR3 protein: CASSLDTNYEQYF

J gene: TRBJ2-1
V gene: TRBV10-3
clone size: NA
CDR3 length: 15
D gene: TRBD2
CDR3 DNA: TGTGCCATCAGTGAGCCTAGCGGGAGCGAAGATGAGCAGTTCTTC
CDR3 protein: CAISEPSGSEDEQFF